This T cell receptor beta chain was identified during a study of cytomegalovirus exposure and HLA in healthy donors. About the research overall: Roughly 80 million unique TCRs from HLA-typed donors made up an early data release.

The PCR had 60 Vbeta and 13 Jbeta primers. This table comes from immunoSEQ multiplex PCR, and its TCRdb copy is limited to in-frame clones, with some not included. The sample yields some 180,000 clones, 70% to 75% seen once. V was trimmed by 5 bases and J by 6 bases, leaving 20 bases between them. Looked up from germline, CDR1 is MDHEN and CDR2 is SYDVKM. The length of the CDR3 is 16 residues. Sequenced input: PBMCs. This chain joins TRBV28 and TRBJ2-4; D might be TRBD1 (5 bases). This sequence originates from a male donor in good health and CMV-seronegative. CDR3 sequence (DNA): TGTGCCAGCAGTCCCGACTCAGGGTTTAAAAGAAACATTCAGTACTTC. Amino acid sequence: CASSPDSGFKRNIQYF.